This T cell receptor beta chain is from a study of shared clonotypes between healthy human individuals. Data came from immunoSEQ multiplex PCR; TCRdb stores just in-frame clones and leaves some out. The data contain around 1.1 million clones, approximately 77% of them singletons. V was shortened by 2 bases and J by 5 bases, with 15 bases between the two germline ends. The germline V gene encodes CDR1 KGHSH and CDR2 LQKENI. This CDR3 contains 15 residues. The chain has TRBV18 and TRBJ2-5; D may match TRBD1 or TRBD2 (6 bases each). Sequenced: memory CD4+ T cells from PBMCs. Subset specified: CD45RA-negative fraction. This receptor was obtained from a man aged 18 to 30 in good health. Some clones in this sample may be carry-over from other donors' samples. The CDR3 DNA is TGTGCCAGCTCACCATTGGGGGGCGCATCGGAGACCCAGTACTTC. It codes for CASSPLGGASETQYF.